The sequence of this TCR beta chain was determined in a study of blood T cell repertoires in COVID-19 (TCRdb year 2020). With regard to the full study: Collaborator samples came from the United States, Italy and Spain and covered acute and convalescent phases of COVID-19. The prospective study material was composed of cDNA or gDNA derived from T cells, B-cell-depleted T cells, or PBMCs. Subjects who had been exposed to COVID-19, were actively infected with it, or had recovered from it provided the deeply sampled blood TCRbeta repertoires that made up the dataset. The repertoires were made available in a free public database intended to serve as a resource for research on the immune response to SARS-CoV-2. Samples came from the ongoing ImmuneRACE study (first 160 participants) plus 1,254 subjects from 6 global collaborators. The sample metadata nearly always contained a de-identified subject ID, COVID-19 status, age in years and sex. Where available, HLA class I and class II types were obtained from metadata supplied by the sample provider rather than from assay-based typing. The study at large found these results: Clinical and demographic metadata were provided uncurated, with the amount varying by source and participant.

The CDR3, from cysteine to phenylalanine, totals 15 residues. Only CDR3 DNA remains: 45 bases, in frame from the first base. From the germline V gene (reference sequence), CDR1 is MNHNY and CDR2 is SVGAGI. V is clipped by 0 bases and J by 1 base, and the sequence between their germline boundaries is 10 bases long. TCRbeta CDR3 regions were amplified from genomic DNA by means of the immunoSEQ Assay, a bias-controlled multiplex PCR. The study's own analysis went as follows. Nucleated cell counts per sample were estimated from amplification of reference gene primers within the assay. To quantify the absolute abundance of each unique TCRbeta CDR3 rearrangement, sequence reads were collapsed and filtered. For each sample, productive Simpson clonality was calculated by taking the square root of Simpson's diversity index across productive rearrangements. Entries here come from immuneACCESS through TCRdb and include only in-frame sequences with V and J called. Some clones fail to appear in such tables; in the studies checked, an unresolved V gene covers under half of the shortfall, and the cause of the remainder is unknown. D and trimming were read from the DNA, whereas the V and J calls and clone size are those reported in that table. The sample table shows around 150,000 clones, and just under 85% are seen once. The ten largest account for less than 7% of the sample.

In the prospective study, participants were roughly 18 to 100 years old, resided in 25 or so geographic areas of the United States, and were enrolled through a virtual design. In the prospective study, cohorts were assigned on the basis of participant-reported clinical history obtained from a screening survey and a study questionnaire. ImmuneRACE Cohort 3 recovered participants were defined by two consecutive negative NP/OP PCR tests, healthcare professional clearance, or symptom resolution. In the prospective study, whole blood, serum and a nasopharyngeal or oropharyngeal swab were collected from each participant by mobile phlebotomists. Over a roughly 2-month period, participants in the prospective study had the option of providing additional blood draws and questionnaires. Before DNA extraction, blood samples from the prospective study were shipped at room temperature or frozen. A remark on this clone: Its antigen is unknown. No base-level quality is on record; no much larger clone is a single base apart.

Sequenced: PBMCs or T cells enriched from blood (not recorded which). This clonotype originated in a woman in her forties who had recovered from COVID-19. The rearranged segments are TRBV6-6 and TRBJ2-7; tentative D gene TRBD1, with 6 bases matching. The CDR3 loop reads CASSYSMRGSYEQYF. The nucleotides read TGTGCCAGCAGTTACTCGATGAGGGGGTCCTACGAGCAGTACTTC.